The rows below give T cell receptor beta chains drawn from one sample of a study of T-cell memory formation after mild COVID-19. TCRdb redid the calling of the 5' RACE reads with MiXCR, one entry per CDR3 protein. The data show hundreds of thousands of distinct CDR3 sequences, with 20% seen just once and about 8.1% held by the top ten. Sequencing was performed on PBMCs or a T cell subset sorted from them (not recorded which). The receptors come from an adult woman who had mild COVID-19 (a few samples of this study predate the infection). Cell type and time point are not known. Both conserved end residues are part of each CDR3. Each record gives: CDR3 DNA, CDR3 protein, J gene, V gene, D gene, clone size. D genes are given only for firm matches. Some rows have no size entry. The others give once, few or many, or a class for an expanded clone.

DNA: TGCGCCAGCAGCTTGGTGCTCGGGGCCAACGTCCTGACTTTC
CDR3: CASSLVLGANVLTF
J: TRBJ2-6
V: TRBV5-1
D: -
size: -

DNA: TGTGCCAGCAGCTTAGGCAGCTTCAGCACAGATACGCAGTATTTT
CDR3: CASSLGSFSTDTQYF
J: TRBJ2-3
V: TRBV7-8
D: -
size: few

DNA: TGCAGTGCTTCGGCACAGCTTTCCTCTGGGGCCAACGTCCTGACTTTC
CDR3: CSASAQLSSGANVLTF
J: TRBJ2-6
V: TRBV20-1
D: -
size: -

DNA: TGTGCCAGCAGCGCTGACAGGGTCGTGCAGTTCTTC
CDR3: CASSADRVVQFF
J: TRBJ2-1
V: TRBV12-3/TRBV12-4
D: TRBD1
size: few

DNA: TGTGCCAGCAGCCTAGGGACAGGTGGGGGCGAAGAGACCCAGTACTTC
CDR3: CASSLGTGGGEETQYF
J: TRBJ2-5
V: TRBV7-2
D: TRBD1
size: -

DNA: TGTGCCAGCGGGGGCCCTGGGGCCAACGTCCTGACTTTC
CDR3: CASGGPGANVLTF
J: TRBJ2-6
V: TRBV6-4
D: -
size: -

DNA: TGCGCCAGCAGCTCGTACGGACATATCCAAGAGACCCAGTACTTC
CDR3: CASSSYGHIQETQYF
J: TRBJ2-5
V: TRBV5-1
D: -
size: -

DNA: TGTGCCAGCAGGAGAGGACAGGGGATGGATAATGAGCAGTTCTTC
CDR3: CASRRGQGMDNEQFF
J: TRBJ2-1
V: TRBV7-9
D: TRBD1
size: -

DNA: TGTGCCAGCAGCTTACGTACAGGGGACATCGGGGAGCTGTTTTTT
CDR3: CASSLRTGDIGELFF
J: TRBJ2-2
V: TRBV7-9
D: TRBD1
size: few

DNA: TGTGCCATATCAAGGGACGGATATATGGGCTACACCTTC
CDR3: CAISRDGYMGYTF
J: TRBJ1-2
V: TRBV10-3
D: -
size: -

DNA: TGCGCCAGCAGCTTTGTAGGCGAAGATACGCAGTATTTT
CDR3: CASSFVGEDTQYF
J: TRBJ2-3
V: TRBV5-1
D: -
size: few

DNA: TGTGCCAGCAGGGCCCCGGGAGGATCAAACGAGCAGTACTTC
CDR3: CASRAPGGSNEQYF
J: TRBJ2-7
V: TRBV9
D: TRBD2
size: -

DNA: TGTGCCAGCAGCCAGTCCCGGAGGGGGGCAGCCTACAATGAGCAGTTCTTC
CDR3: CASSQSRRGAAYNEQFF
J: TRBJ2-1
V: TRBV7-6
D: -
size: -

DNA: TGTGCCACGGACAGGGGGCCGAACACTGAAGCTTTCTTT
CDR3: CATDRGPNTEAFF
J: TRBJ1-1
V: TRBV6-1
D: TRBD1
size: -

DNA: TGCAGTGCTAGAGTCACTTCCCAAGAGACCCAGTACTTC
CDR3: CSARVTSQETQYF
J: TRBJ2-5
V: TRBV20-1
D: -
size: -

DNA: TGCGCCAGCAGCTTGGTTCCCCAGGTTTACAATGAGCAGTTCTTC
CDR3: CASSLVPQVYNEQFF
J: TRBJ2-1
V: TRBV5-1
D: -
size: few

DNA: TGTGCCAGCAGCCTTGGGACAGACTACGAGCAGTACTTC
CDR3: CASSLGTDYEQYF
J: TRBJ2-7
V: TRBV12-3/TRBV12-4
D: TRBD1
size: many

DNA: TGTGCCAGCAGCGTAGGGGGACAGGGGGCCCACGAGCAGTACTTC
CDR3: CASSVGGQGAHEQYF
J: TRBJ2-7
V: TRBV9
D: TRBD1
size: -

DNA: TGCAGCGTTGTAAGGCAGAACTATGGCTACACCTTC
CDR3: CSVVRQNYGYTF
J: TRBJ1-2
V: TRBV29-1
D: -
size: -

DNA: TGTGCCAGCAGCCCTTTTCAGGGGGGCATCACTGAAGCTTTCTTT
CDR3: CASSPFQGGITEAFF
J: TRBJ1-1
V: TRBV7-2
D: TRBD1
size: few

DNA: TGTGCCAGCAGCCTCAATGTGGATGAGCAGTTCTTC
CDR3: CASSLNVDEQFF
J: TRBJ2-1
V: TRBV5-5
D: -
size: -